Described below is a single T cell receptor (beta chain) sequence and its context. V lost 5 bases to trimming and J lost 5 bases, with 18 bases between them. The CDR3 contains 14 residues. CDR1 is GTSNPN and CDR2 is SVGIG in the germline V gene (reference sequence). This specimen comes from a study of CD8 T cells in Susac syndrome. With random hexamers, roughly 0.45 to 1 ug RNA was reverse transcribed. Each CDR3 protein is one row after TCRdb ran MiXCR on the immunoSEQ multiplex PCR reads. The sample includes roughly 100,000 distinct CDR3 sequences, 95% to 96% seen only once; the top ten take approximately 0.62%.

The V call is TRBV30, the J call TRBJ1-2; perhaps TRBD1 as D (5 bases). The clonotype originates from a human donor with Susac syndrome. Sequenced material: CD8+ T cells from PBMCs. Written as DNA, the CDR3 is TGTGCCTGGCTACGGCGGGGGGGTCGGTATGGCTACACCTTC. The encoded protein is CAWLRRGGRYGYTF.